Listed below are T cell receptor beta chains from one sample, sequenced in a study of cytomegalovirus exposure and HLA in healthy donors. Profiling relied on immunoSEQ multiplex PCR, and the TCRdb table lists in-frame clones only, not all of them. The data show roughly 130,000 clones, 55% to 80% seen once. Sequenced: PBMCs. These receptors originate from a middle-aged woman in good health and CMV-seronegative. Both conserved end residues are part of each CDR3. D genes are given only for firm matches. A row's size may be missing; if present it is once, few, many or a size class.

J gene	V gene	clone size	D gene	CDR3 DNA	CDR3 protein
TRBJ2-1	TRBV6-1	-	TRBD1	TGTGCCAGCAGTGAATACAGGGGCCCATACAATGAGCAGTTCTTC	CASSEYRGPYNEQFF
TRBJ1-1	TRBV7-9	-	TRBD1	TGTGCCAGCACCGGACAGGGTGGGCCCGCTTTCTTT	CASTGQGGPAFF
TRBJ2-1	TRBV28	-	-	TGTGCCAGCAGCTCTGGGGGGGGGCCGACGAGTAATGAGCAGTTCTTC	CASSSGGGPTSNEQFF
TRBJ2-3	TRBV27	-	TRBD2	TGTGCCAGCAGGCTAGCGGGAGTGGTTGCAGATACGCAGTATTTT	CASRLAGVVADTQYF
TRBJ1-3	TRBV28	-	TRBD1	TGTGCCAGCAGGATGGGACAGATTGGAAACACCATATATTTT	CASRMGQIGNTIYF
TRBJ2-1	TRBV18	few	TRBD2	TGTGCCAGCTCACCGGCTACGGGGGGGGTTTCGGTTGAGCAGTTCTTC	CASSPATGGVSVEQFF
TRBJ1-3	TRBV28	-	TRBD1	TGTGCCAGCAGCAGAACAGGGGCTGGAAACACCATATATTTT	CASSRTGAGNTIYF
TRBJ1-2	TRBV5-4	-	TRBD1	TGTGCCAGCAGCTTGGGTACAGGGGTGGTCTATGGCTACACCTTC	CASSLGTGVVYGYTF
TRBJ1-5	TRBV27	-	-	TGTGCCAGCAGTTTCCTAGGTCAGCCCCAGCATTTT	CASSFLGQPQHF
TRBJ1-3	TRBV14	-	-	TGTGCCAGCAGCCAAGATACAGGGCCTGGAAACACCATATATTTT	CASSQDTGPGNTIYF
TRBJ2-5	TRBV5-1	-	TRBD2	TGCGCCAGCAGCTTAGACGGACTAGCCGCGGAGACCCAGTACTTC	CASSLDGLAAETQYF
TRBJ1-1	TRBV21-1	-	-	TGTGCCAGCACCCAGGCAGGGGCGGGGAACACTGAAGCTTTCTTT	CASTQAGAGNTEAFF
TRBJ1-1	TRBV7-8	-	-	TGTGCCAGCAGCTTAGAGAGGACTGCCGCTTTCTTT	CASSLERTAAFF
TRBJ1-1	TRBV2	-	-	TGTGCCAGCAGTGAAGGGGAGGTCCATAACACTGAAGCTTTCTTT	CASSEGEVHNTEAFF
TRBJ2-5	TRBV27	-	-	TGCCTGGTACGGGGGAAAGAGACCCAGTACTTC	CLVRGKETQYF
TRBJ1-1	TRBV29-1	-	-	TGCAGCGTTGAACGGGGAGTTAGGACTGAAGCTTTCTTT	CSVERGVRTEAFF
TRBJ2-3	TRBV7-9	-	-	TGTGCCAGCAGCTCCGACACACGCACAGATACGCAGTATTTT	CASSSDTRTDTQYF
TRBJ2-2	TRBV7-3	-	TRBD2	TGTGCCAGCAGCCAAGGGGCCGCCAGCGGGGGAAGTGACGGGGAGCTGTTTTTT	CASSQGAASGGSDGELFF
TRBJ1-4	TRBV5-1	few	-	TGCGCCAGCAGCTTTCGGGGAGATGATGAAAAACTGTTTTTT	CASSFRGDDEKLFF
TRBJ2-2	TRBV15	few	TRBD2	TGTGCCACCAGCTTGAGATCGGGACTAGCGGGGGTGACGAACACCGGGGAGCTGTTTTTT	CATSLRSGLAGVTNTGELFF
TRBJ2-2	TRBV27	few	TRBD2	TGTGCCACCGGCGGCCCTAGCGGTAGGCTGTTTTTT	CATGGPSGRLFF
TRBJ2-1	TRBV9	-	TRBD2	TGTGCCAGCAGCGTAGACCAGGGACTAGCGGGAGGTAATGAGCAGTTCTTC	CASSVDQGLAGGNEQFF
TRBJ1-3	TRBV9	-	-	TGTGCCAGCAGCGTAGGGGGGGATATCTCTGGAAACACCATATATTTT	CASSVGGDISGNTIYF
TRBJ1-4	TRBV6-5	many	-	TGTGCCAGCAGTTTATCCTTCGGGAGGGGCCTGTTTTTT	CASSLSFGRGLFF
TRBJ2-2	TRBV9	-	-	TGTGCCAGCAGCCCGCAGCTGGGACACCACGCATTAGCCGGGGAGCTGTTTTTT	CASSPQLGHHALAGELFF
TRBJ1-2	TRBV28	-	-	TGTGCCAGCAGTTCCGCAACAATCCGAAACAGGTCTCTTCGCTATGGCTACACCTTC	CASSSATIRNRSLRYGYTF
TRBJ1-1	TRBV19	-	-	TGTGCCAGTAGTCCCCGGAACACTGAAGCTTTCTTT	CASSPRNTEAFF
TRBJ2-3	TRBV29-1	-	TRBD2	TGCAGCGTTGTGGCGGGGGACACAGATACGCAGTATTTT	CSVVAGDTDTQYF
TRBJ2-7	TRBV10-2	-	TRBD2	TGCGCCAGCAGGGCGCGGGGGGCTCCCTACGAGCAGTACTTC	CASRARGAPYEQYF
TRBJ1-1	TRBV4-1	few	-	TGCGCCAGCAGCCGGGGGGACACTGAAGCTTTCTTT	CASSRGDTEAFF
TRBJ2-5	TRBV6-6	-	-	TGTGCCAGCAGTTATTTCGAGGGGGGGAGGGAAGAGACCCAGTACTTC	CASSYFEGGREETQYF
TRBJ2-2	TRBV5-8	-	-	TGTGCCAGCAGCTTATACCGGACCGGGGAGCTGTTTTTT	CASSLYRTGELFF
TRBJ1-2	TRBV4-1	-	-	TGCGCCAGCAGCCAAGAGGCCCGTGGGGGCTCCTCTGGCTACACCTTC	CASSQEARGGSSGYTF
TRBJ1-2	TRBV19	few	-	TGTGCCAGTAGTACTACGGGACTCACGTTCTATGGCTACACCTTC	CASSTTGLTFYGYTF
TRBJ2-5	TRBV29-1	-	TRBD2	TGCAGCTCTCGGGGGGAGCGGGGGGTGGGGGAGACCCAGTACTTC	CSSRGERGVGETQYF
TRBJ2-7	TRBV29-1	-	TRBD2	TGCAGCGTCTCCGGGACTAGCGGGGAGCTCTTCAAGTACGAGCAGTACTTC	CSVSGTSGELFKYEQYF
TRBJ1-1	TRBV11-2	-	TRBD1	TGTGCCAGCAGCGCTATGCCCCGGACAGGGGCTAACACTGAAGCTTTCTTT	CASSAMPRTGANTEAFF
TRBJ1-2	TRBV29-1	-	-	TGCAGCGCCCCGTTAGGAGGTACTAATAACTATGGCTACACCTTC	CSAPLGGTNNYGYTF
TRBJ1-2	TRBV6-8	-	TRBD1	TGTGCCAGCAGTTACGAAGGGACAGGGTATGGCTACACCTTC	CASSYEGTGYGYTF
TRBJ1-3	TRBV7-9	-	-	TGTGCCAGCAGCCCCGAGGGCGCGGAGGTCTCTGGAAACACCATATATTTT	CASSPEGAEVSGNTIYF
TRBJ1-2	TRBV4-1	-	-	TGCGCCAGCAGCCTCTACTCCGGGGGGGATCTTAACTATGGCTACACCTTC	CASSLYSGGDLNYGYTF
TRBJ2-2	TRBV11-2	-	TRBD2	TGTGCCAGCAGCTCTATAGCGGGGAGTGGAGGCGGGGAGCTGTTTTTT	CASSSIAGSGGGELFF
TRBJ1-1	TRBV14	-	-	TGTGCCAGCAGCGCGACCGTGTACAGGGTCTTGGACACTGAAGCTTTCTTT	CASSATVYRVLDTEAFF
TRBJ2-7	TRBV2	-	TRBD1	TGTGCCAGCGTGAGGTCAACAGGGGGCCCCTACGAGCAGTACTTC	CASVRSTGGPYEQYF
TRBJ2-1	TRBV5-4	-	TRBD2	TGTGCCAGCAGCTTGGCCACGGGGGGCTCCTACAATGAGCAGTTCTTC	CASSLATGGSYNEQFF
TRBJ2-5	TRBV14	-	-	TGTGCCAGCAGCCCAAGTGGGGTAGCAGGGGAGACCCAGTACTTC	CASSPSGVAGETQYF
TRBJ2-2	TRBV15	-	-	TGTGCCACCAGGTGGGAGTTAGACACCGGGGAGCTGTTTTTT	CATRWELDTGELFF
TRBJ2-1	TRBV7-9	-	TRBD2	TGTGCCAGCAGCCCCCCTAGGGAAGCGGGGGGGCCCGACAATGAGCAGTTCTTC	CASSPPREAGGPDNEQFF
TRBJ1-2	TRBV10-2	-	TRBD1	TGCGCCAGCAGTGGGACAGGGTATGGCTACACCTTC	CASSGTGYGYTF
TRBJ1-1	TRBV7-8	-	-	TGTGCCAGCAGCTTAGCCGGGGGGGGATTTGGTGAAGCTTTCTTT	CASSLAGGGFGEAFF
TRBJ1-6	TRBV6-5	-	-	TGTGCCAGCAGTTACAAACAGGTCCCGTATAATTCACCCCTCCACTTT	CASSYKQVPYNSPLHF
TRBJ2-6	TRBV11-2	-	-	TGTGCCAGCAGCTTATGGTCACGTCCCAGCTCTGGGGCCAACGTCCTGACTTTC	CASSLWSRPSSGANVLTF
TRBJ1-6	TRBV28	-	TRBD1	TGTGCCAGCAGTTTACCAGGGGGGCATTCACCCCTCCACTTT	CASSLPGGHSPLHF